The 9 T cell receptor beta chains presented below share a single source sample, sequenced in a study of CD8 T cells in Susac syndrome (dated by TCRdb to the late 2010s). The library was obtained by the immunoSEQ multiplex PCR assay. RNA was extracted using the RNeasy kit, and roughly 0.45 to 1 microgram was reverse transcribed with random hexamers. TCRdb ran its own pipeline on the public reads, namely fastp trimming at Q25 and MiXCR clone calling, and kept in-frame beta chains. Each CDR3 protein gets just one entry, which takes the most common genes and DNA from the rows behind it. For this sample the table gives tens of thousands of distinct CDR3 sequences, of which about 95% were detected only once. The ten largest clones take up roughly 0.62% of the sample. Material: CD8+ T cells from PBMCs. The receptor source for this set is a human donor with Susac syndrome.

This chain joins TRBV7-8 and TRBJ1-1; 7 nucleotides agree with TRBD1. With V trimmed by 3 bases and J by 1 base, 5 bases remained unmatched. This CDR3 comprises 15 residues. Germline CDR1 reads SGHVS; CDR2 reads FQNEAQ. CDR3 sequence reads: CASSFLGTANTEAFF. The CDR3 DNA is TGTGCCAGCAGCTTTTTAGGGACAGCGAACACTGAAGCTTTCTTT.

This clonotype has just one count. This sequence joins TRBV20-1 and TRBJ2-2, with 8 bases matching TRBD2. After removal of 5 bases from V and 4 bases from J, the junction contained 12 bases not matched to a gene. CDR1 and CDR2 from the germline V gene are DFQATT and SNEGSKA (reference sequence). This CDR3 has 16 residues. The CDR3 loop is CSAWEGAGGGTGELFF. In nucleotides, the CDR3 is TGCAGTGCTTGGGAGGGTGCGGGGGGAGGCACCGGGGAGCTGTTTTTT.

The rearrangement joins TRBV20-1 to TRBJ1-2, with TRBD1 matching over 8 bases. CDR3 length: 16 amino acids. With V trimmed by 6 bases and J by 2 bases, 14 bases remained unmatched. Germline CDR1 and CDR2: DFQATT and SNEGSKA (reference sequence). CDR3 sequence (DNA): TGCAGTGCCGAAGGATTCCCGGGACAGGCAAACTATGGCTACACCTTC. Translating gives CSAEGFPGQANYGYTF.

The V gene is TRBV7-2, the J gene TRBJ1-4; no clear D gene. Trimming stripped 5 bases from V and 0 bases from J, with 10 bases between. This CDR3 comprises 15 residues. From germline, CDR1 is SGHTA and CDR2 FQGNSA. The CDR3 bases are TGTGCCAGCAGCCTGTACATTACAACTAATGAAAAACTGTTTTTT. Translating gives CASSLYITTNEKLFF.

This chain joins TRBV15 and TRBJ2-2, with 8 bases fitting TRBD1. J gave up 5 bases and V 7 bases, and 9 bases lay outside the gene matches. The germline V gene has CDR1 LNHNV and CDR2 YYDKDF (reference sequence). The CDR3 consists of 15 residues. In nucleotides, the CDR3 is TGTGCCACCACCCCCGGACAGGGCGCAACCGGGGAGCTGTTTTTT. Its translation is CATTPGQGATGELFF.

This rearrangement joins TRBV29-1 to TRBJ1-2, with 9 bases fitting TRBD1. CDR1 SQVTM and CDR2 ANQGSEA come from the germline V gene. The CDR3 length is 14 residues. The junction had 13 bases not matched to a gene; V was cut back by 4 bases and J by 10 bases. The CDR3 DNA follows: TGCAGCGTTGGGGGACAGGGACTATTCACAGACTACACCTTC. This codes for CSVGGQGLFTDYTF.

This chain links TRBV14 with TRBJ2-2; D uncertain. The germline V gene has CDR1 SGHDN and CDR2 FVKESK. V shed 0 bases and J shed 4 bases, with 12 bases lying between them. This CDR3 is 16 amino acids long. The CDR3 region is CASSQESGIFTGELFF. The DNA of the CDR3 is TGTGCCAGCAGCCAAGAGTCGGGCATTTTCACCGGGGAGCTGTTTTTT.

This chain connects TRBV3-1 to TRBJ1-2; D not resolved. This CDR3 has 14 amino acids. Between the trimmed V and J ends, which lost 0 bases and 8 bases, there was a span of 13 bases. From germline, CDR1 is LGHDT and CDR2 YNNKEL (reference sequence). CDR3 nucleotide sequence: TGTGCCAGCAGCCAAGAGCCCACGACGGAGGGCTACACCTTC. It encodes CASSQEPTTEGYTF.

This rearrangement joins TRBV7-9 to TRBJ2-1; D is perhaps TRBD1 (5 bases). Trimming pared 4 bases from V and 6 bases from J, leaving 10 bases between. CDR3 length: 13 residues. Germline loops: CDR1 SEHNR, CDR2 FQNEAQ (reference sequence). CDR3 coding DNA: TGTGCCAGCAGCTGGCAGGGAAGCAATGAGCAGTTCTTC. This codes for CASSWQGSNEQFF.